Shown below are 26 T cell receptor beta chains from a single sample sequenced in a study of blood T cell repertoires in COVID-19 (dated by TCRdb to about 2020). Library prep was done by the immunoSEQ multiplex PCR assay. TCRdb provides this immuneACCESS table in a form limited to in-frame rearrangements. Some clones are lacking; in checked studies, under half of them reflect an unresolved V gene, and why the rest are absent is not known. The sample includes approximately 140,000 clones, with approximately 87% observed a single time. The ten largest clones take up roughly 4% of the sample. The sample was peripheral blood. The source is a middle-aged woman with acute or convalescent COVID-19.

The rearrangement joins TRBV2 to TRBJ2-2; 8 bases align to TRBD1. CDR1 SNHLY and CDR2 FYNNEI come from the germline V gene. The CDR3 length is 14 residues. V trimming: 8 bases; J trimming: 2 bases; junction bases outside the gene matches: 4. The CDR3, as DNA: TGTGCCAGCGTTGGGACAGGCAACACCGGGGAGCTGTTTTTT. Amino acids: CASVGTGNTGELFF.

This clone was seen a single time. This chain joins TRBV7-9 and TRBJ1-5; the D gene is possibly TRBD1 (6 bases). Germline V lookup: CDR1 SEHNR, CDR2 FQNEAQ (reference sequence). V was cut by 5 bases and J by 2 bases, with 13 bases left in between. The CDR3 extends over 15 amino acids. Written as DNA, the CDR3 is TGTGCCAGCAGCCGTACAGGGAGCGGCAATCAGCCCCAGCATTTT. It specifies CASSRTGSGNQPQHF.

This rearrangement joins TRBV2 to TRBJ1-2, with TRBD1 identical over 7 bases. Unmatched junction bases numbered 10, after V lost 11 bases and J lost 7 bases. In germline, CDR1 is SNHLY, CDR2 FYNNEI. The CDR3 spans 12 residues. CDR3 nucleotide sequence: TGTGCCTCTGCCGAGGGGGCCATTGGCTACACCTTC. It codes for CASAEGAIGYTF.

This sequence joins TRBV7-9 and TRBJ2-3, with a possible D match to TRBD1 (6 bases). The CDR3 contains 16 residues. The V gene's germline CDR1 is SEHNR and CDR2 FQNEAQ (reference sequence). Deletions cut 6 bases from V and 0 bases from J, with 16 bases between. CDR3 protein: CASRSNRDLSTDTQYF. CDR3 nucleotide sequence: TGTGCCAGCAGGTCTAACAGGGATCTGAGCACAGATACGCAGTATTTT.

This sequence joins TRBV12-3 or TRBV12-4 and TRBJ1-1; TRBD1 is a possible D gene (6 bases). This CDR3 is built from 13 residues. Trimming shortened V by 4 bases and J by 5 bases, and 11 bases separated the two germline ends. The CDR3 loop is CASSWRTVTEAFF. CDR3 sequence (DNA): TGTGCCAGCAGTTGGAGGACAGTTACTGAAGCTTTCTTT.

The chain joins TRBV29-1 to TRBJ2-1, with D possibly TRBD2 on 6 matching bases. This CDR3 is 16 amino acids long. Germline CDR1 is SQVTM and CDR2 is ANQGSEA. The V end lost 4 bases, the J end lost 1 base, and 17 bases lay between the germline ends. The chain's CDR3 is CSVANMGGRSYNEQFF. Here the CDR3 DNA reads TGCAGCGTTGCGAATATGGGAGGTAGGTCCTACAATGAGCAGTTCTTC.

J is TRBJ2-1 and V is TRBV21-1; the table's D gene call, TRBD2, was not cross checked with the DNA. TRBV21-1 is recorded as a pseudogene. The CDR3 has 12 residues. The CDR3 DNA is TGTGCCAGCAGCAAAGTGAACTATGAGCAGTTCTTC. Translation gives CASSKVNYEQFF.

The rearrangement uses TRBV7-6 and TRBJ2-7; 10 bases agree with TRBD2. In germline, CDR1 is SGHVS, CDR2 FNYEAQ. V lost 4 bases and J lost 0; bases outside the gene matches: 6. CDR3 length: 16 amino acids. CDR3 bases: TGTGCCAGCAGCTCAGGGACTAGCGATAGCTCCTACGAGCAGTACTTC. As protein: CASSSGTSDSSYEQYF.

This rearrangement joins TRBV5-1 to TRBJ2-2, with 11 bases identical to TRBD1. The CDR3 spans 17 residues. Germline V gives CDR1 SGHRS, CDR2 YFSETQ. Losses at the gene ends were 4 bases for V and 5 bases for J; bases not matched to a gene: 10. CDR3 sequence reads: CASSDSGQGALTGELFF. The CDR3 bases are TGCGCCAGCAGCGACTCCGGACAGGGGGCGCTTACCGGGGAGCTGTTTTTT.

This clone has only a few counts. For the CDR3, the DNA is TGTGCCAGCAGTTTTAGCGGAGACTACAATGAGCAGTTCTTC. Translated: CASSFSGDYNEQFF. The chain combines TRBV27 with TRBJ2-1; TRBD2 might be the D (6 bases). V was clipped by 3 bases and J by 3 bases, with 9 bases between them. The CDR3 loop spans 14 amino acids. CDR1 is MNHEY, CDR2 SMNVEV, per germline (reference sequence).

The chain joins TRBV2 to TRBJ1-5, with 11 bases identical to TRBD1. The germline gives CDR1 SNHLY, CDR2 FYNNEI. V lost 4 bases and J lost 7; bases outside the gene matches: 3. The CDR3 extends over 14 amino acids. Here the CDR3 reads CASSGDRGYQPQHF. For the CDR3, the DNA is TGTGCCAGCAGTGGGGACAGGGGGTACCAGCCCCAGCATTTT.

J is TRBJ1-1 and V is TRBV19, with 8 bases matching TRBD1. V was clipped by 7 bases and J by 5 bases; unmatched bases: 9. The germline V gene has CDR1 LNHDA and CDR2 SQIVND (reference sequence). CDR3 length: 14 residues. The CDR3 DNA reads as TGTGCCAGTAAAAACCCGACAGGGGTTACTGAAGCTTTCTTT. Amino acids: CASKNPTGVTEAFF.

The V call is TRBV18, the J call TRBJ2-7; D ambiguous. The CDR3 runs to 12 residues. Trimming pared 2 bases from V and 9 bases from J, leaving 11 bases between. In germline, CDR1 is KGHSH, CDR2 LQKENI. The CDR3, as DNA: TGTGCCAGCTCACCAGATGAGTTGGTGCAGTACTTC. It encodes CASSPDELVQYF.

The chain joins TRBV2 to TRBJ1-1, with D unclear. Trimming cost V 10 bases and J 5 bases, with 14 bases left between them. CDR1 SNHLY and CDR2 FYNNEI come from the germline V gene. The CDR3 runs 12 residues. CDR3 region: CATNPLGTEAFF. The CDR3, as DNA: TGTGCCACCAACCCCCTAGGAACTGAAGCTTTCTTT.

The chain recombines TRBV27 with TRBJ2-7, with 7 positions matching TRBD1. V lost 5 bases and J lost 2; bases outside the gene matches: 9. Germline assignment: CDR1 MNHEY and CDR2 SMNVEV (reference sequence). This CDR3 is 15 amino acids long. CDR3 amino acids: CASSLLWDSPYEQYF. DNA of the CDR3: TGTGCCAGCAGTCTGCTTTGGGACAGCCCCTACGAGCAGTACTTC.

The V call is TRBV4-1, the J call TRBJ2-7, with 10 bases that match TRBD1. Germline loops: CDR1 MGHRA, CDR2 YSYEKL. CDR3 size: 15 residues. V trimming: 2 bases; J trimming: 4 bases; junction bases outside the gene matches: 5. CDR3 nucleotides: TGCGCCAGCAGCCAATCGACAGGGGGCCCATACGAGCAGTACTTC. As protein: CASSQSTGGPYEQYF.

The J gene is TRBJ2-6, the V gene TRBV3-1 (or the pseudogene TRBV3-2); possibly TRBD2 for D (5 bases). V lost 0 bases and J lost 0, with 9 bases in between. This CDR3 is 17 amino acids long. CDR1 is LGHDT and CDR2 is YNNKEL in the germline V gene (reference sequence). This chain's CDR3 is CASSQDLGSSGANVLTF. For the CDR3, the DNA is TGTGCCAGCAGCCAAGATTTGGGGAGCTCTGGGGCCAACGTCCTGACTTTC.

V is TRBV5-4 and J is TRBJ2-2, with 7 bases fitting TRBD1. Germline CDR1 SGHNT, CDR2 YYREEE (reference sequence). This CDR3 region has 14 residues. J was trimmed by 5 bases and V by 3 bases; bases with no gene match: 4. Written as DNA, the CDR3 is TGTGCCAGCAGCTCCCAACAGGGGACCGGGGAGCTGTTTTTT. Encoded protein: CASSSQQGTGELFF.

The V call is TRBV4-3, the J call TRBJ1-5, with 9 bases lining up with TRBD1. The V gene end was trimmed by 1 base and the J gene end by 7 bases; junction bases not matched to a gene: 2. This CDR3 spans 14 amino acids. Germline CDR1 is LGHNA and CDR2 is YSLEER. CDR3 region: CASSQGTGAQPQHF. CDR3 bases: TGCGCCAGCAGCCAAGGGACAGGGGCGCAGCCCCAGCATTTT.

J is TRBJ1-6 and V is TRBV2; D is uncertain. Trimming removed 6 bases at V and 8 bases at J, with 14 bases between. This CDR3 contains 14 residues. Germline V gives CDR1 SNHLY, CDR2 FYNNEI. The CDR3 loop reads CASRAPGSYSPLHF. CDR3 DNA sequence: TGTGCCAGCAGGGCCCCGGGGTCCTATTCACCCCTCCACTTT. The whole variable domain, filled in from reference TRBV2 and TRBJ1-6, reads EPEVTQTPSHQVTQMGQEVILRCVPISNHLYFYWYRQILGQKVEFLVSFYNNEISEKSEIFDDQFSVERPDGSNFTLKIRSTKLEDSAMYFCASRAPGSYSPLHFGNGTRLTVT.

J is TRBJ1-1 and V is TRBV5-6, with D unresolved. The ends were cut back, 1 base at V and 3 bases at J, with 7 bases in the middle. This CDR3 comprises 13 residues. The V gene's germline CDR1 is SGHDT and CDR2 YYEEEE. CDR3 sequence (DNA): TGTGCCAGCAGCTTGCAACATTACACTGAAGCTTTCTTT. Translating gives CASSLQHYTEAFF.

J is TRBJ1-2 and V is TRBV5-1; D possibly corresponds to TRBD1 (6 bases). CDR1 is SGHRS, CDR2 YFSETQ, per germline. The CDR3 runs to 14 residues. V lost 5 bases and J 4 bases, leaving 15 bases between the germline ends. CDR3 residues: CASRGAGAFYGYTF. The CDR3 region has the DNA TGCGCCAGCAGGGGGGCAGGAGCCTTCTATGGCTACACCTTC.

This chain links TRBV21-1 with TRBJ2-3; the table assigns TRBD2, which was not confirmed against the DNA. TRBV21-1 is tagged as a pseudogene. The CDR3 runs 16 residues. DNA for the CDR3: TGTGCCAGCAGCCCCAGGGACTCCAAAGGGGCAGATACGCAGTATTTT. Protein sequence: CASSPRDSKGADTQYF.

The chain employs TRBV7-3 and TRBJ2-5; 13 nucleotides align to TRBD2. The CDR3 covers 17 residues. The junction had 7 bases not matched to a gene; V was cut back by 5 bases and J by 1 base. Germline V gene data show CDR1 as SGHTA and CDR2 as FQGTGA. The CDR3 is CASSVGRTSGSQETQYF. The CDR3 DNA sequence: TGTGCCAGCAGCGTGGGGCGGACTAGCGGGAGCCAAGAGACCCAGTACTTC.

The chain employs TRBV28 and TRBJ2-7; TRBD1 matches 7 bases. The CDR3 has 15 residues. V lost 5 bases, J lost 4 bases, and 11 bases stayed unmatched. Germline V CDR1 and CDR2: MDHEN, SYDVKM. The CDR3 is CASSLPKGARYEQYF. The CDR3, as DNA: TGTGCCAGCAGTCTCCCCAAGGGGGCTAGGTACGAGCAGTACTTC.

J is TRBJ2-7 and V is TRBV4-1; a weak D match, TRBD1 (8 bases). Germline loops: CDR1 MGHRA, CDR2 YSYEKL. The CDR3 spans 14 residues. V lost 4 bases and J lost 3, with 13 bases in between. The CDR3 spells CASSLTGGGYEQYF. The CDR3, as DNA: TGCGCCAGCAGCCTTACAGGGGGGGGCTACGAGCAGTACTTC.